The entry below gives a single T cell receptor beta chain sequence along with its context. The antigen is undetermined. The data derive from a study of radiation and T cells in renal cell carcinoma. Study-wide results and caveats: Top tumor clonotypes rose in blood 2 weeks post-radiation, then contracted.

Time point in this sample: baseline pretreatment blood. This sample's treatment: 15 Gy SBRT to primary tumor, nephrectomy 4 weeks later. Radiation-treated patients gave blood at baseline, week 2 and week 4. The patient's renal cell carcinoma had clear cell pathology. The protocol was immunoSEQ multiplex PCR, while the TCRdb copy is restricted to in-frame clones and leaves out a portion. Of approximately 120,000 clones in the sample, roughly 80% were seen once. V lost 4 bases and J lost 2, with 14 bases in between. This CDR3 comprises 15 residues. Per the germline V gene, CDR1 is SGHNT and CDR2 is YYREEE (reference sequence).

The source material was blood, sampled from a patient whose treatment included radiotherapy and nephrectomy. The sequence came from a woman aged 55-70 years with renal cell carcinoma. This chain connects TRBV5-4 to TRBJ2-3; tentative D call: TRBD1 (6 bases). This CDR3 reads CASSIPGQLTDTQYF. The DNA for the CDR3 is TGTGCCAGCAGCATACCGGGACAACTCACAGATACGCAGTATTTT.